This T cell receptor beta chain was retrieved from a study of early T cells in non-severe SARS-CoV-2 infection (dated by TCRdb to the early 2020s). About the investigation overall: Because TCR sequencing was done on bulk RNA from unsorted whole blood, the alpha and beta chains could not be paired.

Summary of the overall study and its limitations: VDJdb matching was skewed toward anti-spike CD8 responses and likely underestimated virus-specific expansions by missing private and CD4 specificities.

There are many counts of this clonotype. It lacks a known antigen. The sample holds no much larger clone one base away, and base qualities are not on file. The library was prepared using 5' RACE. Instrument on record: NextSeq 500. The TCR library protocol attached unique molecular identifiers to individual cDNA molecules to correct for sequencing error and PCR bias. Sequencing covered both TCR alpha and beta chains, and within each sample the abundances of alpha and beta sequences were tightly co-correlated. Regarding the original processing steps: V gene, J gene and CDR3 annotation of TCR sequences was performed with Decombinator V4. Expanded TCRs were defined as changing significantly between any two time points under a Poisson model with p below 0.0001. TCR abundances were normalised to the total number of TCRs sequenced in each sample and reported as counts per million. MAIT TCRs were defined by TRAV1-2 paired with TRAJ12, TRAJ20 or TRAJ33, and iNKT TCRs by TRAV10 paired with TRAJ18. VDJdb, accessed 1 November 2021, was searched for CMV, EBV and SARS-CoV-2 annotated TCRs, with TCRs annotated for multiple antigens excluded. The public reads were quality trimmed at Q25 with fastp and then assembled into clones with MiXCR by TCRdb, keeping productive beta chains. Rows with a matching CDR3 protein are joined into one entry that keeps the most common DNA and genes. The V and J calls were not made by the authors but by TCRdb's processing. The sample table contains around 82,000 distinct CDR3 sequences; only one count was recorded for 10% to 12% of them. The top ten clones comprise approximately 4.5% of the sample.

Its CDR3 holds 15 amino acids, cysteine through phenylalanine. Only the CDR3 DNA stays, 45 bases, in frame from base 1. CDR1 and CDR2, looked up from the germline V gene, are SGHVS and FNYEAQ. Ends trimmed: V by 4 bases, J by 6 bases; bases unmatched to a gene: 9. A case-control design nested within a healthcare worker cohort in London, UK, was used, with weekly nasopharyngeal swab PCR tests and blood sampling performed. Healthcare workers were recruited between 23 and 31 March 2020, during the week of the UK lockdown, and were followed weekly for up to roughly 15 weeks. The sequence came from an adult who was a healthcare worker with PCR-confirmed SARS-CoV-2 infection or an uninfected control (not recorded which). Rearrangement joined TRBV7-6 to TRBJ1-2; TRBD1 matches 9 bases in the middle. Material for sequencing was whole blood. CDR3 sequence: CASSSAGTGYDGYTF. The DNA sequence follows: TGTGCCAGCAGCTCCGCCGGGACAGGGTACGATGGCTACACCTTC.